A single sample gave rise to the 15 T cell receptor beta chains below, sequenced in a study of naive and memory T cell subsets. Both TRBC1 and TRBC2 were covered by a beta constant-region primer of two equimolar oligonucleotides. Four rounds of PCR amplified the ligated cDNA using nested alpha and beta constant-region primers plus SP2. TCRdb re-analysed the UMI-ligation and nested PCR reads in MiXCR, keeping a single row per CDR3 protein. Of approximately 31,000 distinct CDR3 sequences in the sample, 18% were seen once. Sequencing was carried out using effector memory CD4+ T cells from blood. Subset meaning: effector memory, CD45RA- CD27-. The receptors derive from a human donor in good health.

This clonotype was seen ten or more times. This chain uses TRBV28 with TRBJ1-6; 7 bases map to TRBD1. This CDR3 contains 14 residues. V was clipped by 8 bases and J by 5 bases; unmatched bases: 6. Germline values: CDR1 MDHEN, CDR2 SYDVKM. The CDR3 region is CASGYGTDNSPLHF. For the CDR3, the DNA is TGTGCCAGCGGATACGGGACAGATAATTCACCCCTCCACTTT.

This chain connects TRBV6-6 to TRBJ2-7; 8 positions match TRBD1. V was clipped by 4 bases and J by 4 bases; unmatched bases: 6. The CDR3 is 14 amino acids. The germline CDR1 and CDR2 sequences are MNHNY and SVGAGI (reference sequence). CDR3 protein: CASSSTGASYEQYF. The DNA of the CDR3 is TGTGCCAGCAGTTCGACAGGGGCGTCGTACGAGCAGTACTTC.

This clonotype was seen more than once but under ten times. CDR3 in amino acids: CSVGGGDEQYF. The CDR3 DNA follows: TGCAGTGTGGGAGGGGGCGACGAGCAGTACTTC. The J gene is TRBJ2-7, the V gene TRBV20-1; the D gene could be TRBD1 or TRBD2 (7 bases each). Germline CDR1 and CDR2: DFQATT and SNEGSKA (reference sequence). Trimming removed 7 bases from V and 5 bases from J, with 12 bases in between. The CDR3 contains 11 residues.

The V call is TRBV9, the J call TRBJ2-1, with D tentatively TRBD2 (5 bases). The germline CDR1 and CDR2 sequences are SGDLS and YYNGEE. V lost 4 bases and J lost 0, with 14 bases in between. This CDR3 spans 16 amino acids. Here the CDR3 reads CASSPRWGDSYNEQFF. CDR3 coding DNA: TGTGCCAGCAGCCCGAGGTGGGGAGACTCCTACAATGAGCAGTTCTTC.

This clonotype was counted between two and nine times. This chain links TRBV7-2 with TRBJ2-4; no firm D call. V dropped 5 bases and J dropped 0 bases, with 11 bases sitting between them. Per germline, CDR1 SGHTA and CDR2 FQGNSA. This CDR3 contains 15 residues. DNA for the CDR3: TGTGCCAGCAGCCCACAGCGAGTAGCCAAAAACATTCAGTACTTC. Encoded protein: CASSPQRVAKNIQYF.

This clonotype was detected a few times. The J gene is TRBJ2-7, the V gene TRBV6-5; 12 positions match TRBD1. This CDR3 is 15 amino acids long. The V gene end was trimmed by 5 bases and the J gene end by 3 bases; junction bases not matched to a gene: 5. Germline V gene sequence: CDR1 MNHEY, CDR2 SVGAGI. This CDR3 is CASSLGTGGGYEQYF. Here the CDR3 DNA reads TGTGCCAGCAGTCTAGGGACAGGGGGCGGCTACGAGCAGTACTTC.

Points on this clonotype: A junction boundary mismatches the germline segment, possibly from a read error. J is TRBJ2-5 and V is TRBV7-7; 9 nucleotides line up with TRBD1. CDR3 size: 16 residues. The V gene's germline CDR1 is SSHAT and CDR2 FNYEAQ (reference sequence). The CDR3 sequence: CASSLGSQGARETQYF. CDR3 bases: TGTGCTAGCAGCTTAGGGTCACAGGGGGCGCGAGAGACCCAGTACTTC. The whole variable domain, remainder taken from reference TRBV7-7 and TRBJ2-5, is GAGVSQSPRYKVTKRGQDVTLRCDPISSHATLYWYQQALGQGPEFLTYFNYEAQPDKSGLPSDRFSAERPEGSISTLTIQRTEQRDSAMYRCASSLGSQGARETQYFGPGTRLLVL.

This clonotype is termed medium-sized. The chain is built from TRBV28 and TRBJ1-5, with D unclear. The CDR3 runs to 12 residues. The V gene's germline CDR1 is MDHEN and CDR2 SYDVKM. V was cut by 7 bases and J by 9 bases, with 13 bases left in between. The CDR3 region has the DNA TGTGCCAGCACCACCGGCAGTTCGCCCCAGCATTTT. It specifies CASTTGSSPQHF.

This clonotype was observed a handful of times. The V gene is TRBV11-2, the J gene TRBJ1-1, with a weak D call TRBD1 (5 bases). The V end was cut by 5 bases, the J end by 11 bases, with 15 bases between. The CDR3 runs 12 residues. CDR1 is SGHAT and CDR2 is FQNNGV in the germline V gene. DNA for the CDR3: TGTGCCAGCAGCCAAACAGACCGGGGGGCTTTCTTT. Protein sequence: CASSQTDRGAFF.

This clonotype showed up just a few times. The chain carries TRBV19 and TRBJ1-5; the D is unclear. The CDR3 runs 15 residues. The V end lost 4 bases, the J end lost 6 bases, and 16 bases lay between the germline ends. CDR1 and CDR2 (germline): LNHDA, SQIVND (reference sequence). CDR3 sequence: CASSTTGRLGQPQHF. Written as DNA, the CDR3 is TGTGCCAGTAGTACCACCGGCAGGCTGGGTCAGCCCCAGCATTTT.

This clonotype was counted many times. The chain links TRBV12-3 or TRBV12-4 to TRBJ2-1; D is ambiguous. The CDR3 totals 13 residues. V was pared by 0 bases and J by 7 bases, with 7 bases between. The CDR3 DNA follows: TGTGCCAGCAGTTTAGCCTCGAGTAATGAGCAGTTCTTC. Encoded protein: CASSLASSNEQFF.

This clonotype has only a few counts. The chain employs TRBV11-3 and TRBJ2-1; TRBD2 agrees at 15 bases. V lost 5 bases to trimming and J lost 9 bases; unmatched junction nucleotides: 8. The CDR3 is made up of 16 amino acids. Germline values: CDR1 SGHNT, CDR2 YENEEA. The CDR3 DNA follows: TGTGCCAGCAGCCGCGGACTAGCGGGAGGGATGGGTGAGCAGTTCTTC. This translates into CASSRGLAGGMGEQFF. Using reference TRBV11-3 and TRBJ2-1 for the parts outside the CDR3, the full variable domain is EAGVVQSPRYKIIEKKQPVAFWCNPISGHNTLYWYLQNLGQGPELLIRYENEEAVDDSQLPKDRFSAERLKGVDSTLKIQPAELGDSAVYLCASSRGLAGGMGEQFFGPGTRLTVL.

V gene TRBV10-1 combines with J gene TRBJ2-2, with 9 nucleotides matching TRBD1. The J segment lost 4 bases and the V segment lost 6 bases, leaving 6 bases of the junction unmatched. CDR3 length equals 15 residues. CDR1 is WNHNN and CDR2 is SYGVQD in the germline V gene (reference sequence). The CDR3 region is CASRPGTGPTGELFF. In DNA, the CDR3 is TGCGCCAGCAGACCCGGGACAGGGCCCACCGGGGAGCTGTTTTTT.

There are a few counts of this clonotype. The chain employs TRBV23-1 and TRBJ1-2; D unresolved. TRBV23-1 is an ORF, with its function uncertain. The CDR3 spans 14 residues. Between the trimmed V and J ends, which lost 1 base and 4 bases, there was a span of 10 bases. The CDR3 nucleotides read TGCGCCAGCAGTCAATTCAGCAGGAGCTATGGCTACACCTTC. Translation: CASSQFSRSYGYTF.

The rearrangement uses TRBV6-5 and TRBJ2-1; TRBD2 matches 12 bases. V lost 8 bases to trimming and J lost 0 bases; unmatched junction nucleotides: 8. This CDR3 contains 17 residues. In germline, CDR1 is MNHEY, CDR2 SVGAGI. CDR3 sequence reads: CASGGASGRASYNEQFF. The DNA of the CDR3 is TGTGCCAGCGGGGGGGCTAGCGGGAGGGCCTCCTACAATGAGCAGTTCTTC.